The 14 T cell receptor beta chains reported below all come from one sample, sequenced in a study of tumor and adjacent non-tumor tissue in lung cancer. RNA was extracted from bulk tissue without any cell sorting. More than 3 cm separated this lung sample from the edge of the tumor. Three rounds of nested PCR, following a modified ARM-PCR protocol, produced the TCRbeta library. TCRdb independently ran MiXCR on the multiplex PCR reads; one entry per CDR3 protein. Of about 77,000 distinct CDR3 sequences listed, 76% were seen once; the top ten hold under 50%. The sequenced sample was distant non-tumor lung tissue. The receptors were sampled from a man in his sixties or seventies with non-small cell lung cancer.

The J gene is TRBJ2-5, the V gene TRBV12-3 or TRBV12-4; D is uncertain. Trimming removed 5 bases from V and 2 bases from J, with 12 bases in between. This CDR3 comprises 14 residues. The CDR3 reads CASSVLKIQETQYF. CDR3 sequence (DNA): TGTGCCAGCAGTGTATTAAAGATACAAGAGACCCAGTACTTC.

The chain recombines TRBV12-3 or TRBV12-4 with TRBJ2-5; TRBD2 matches at 7 bases. The CDR3 runs to 15 residues. The J segment lost 6 bases and the V segment lost 9 bases, leaving 16 bases of the junction unmatched. Here the CDR3 reads CASSGLAGVVQTQYF. The CDR3, as DNA: TGTGCCAGTAGCGGGCTCGCGGGAGTGGTGCAGACCCAGTACTTC.

In regard to this clonotype: The junction shows a germline mismatch at one end, possibly a read error. J is TRBJ2-3 and V is TRBV10-2; 8 bases are shared with TRBD1. The germline CDR1 and CDR2 sequences are WSHSY and SAAADI. The CDR3 covers 15 residues. The CDR3 reads CISSDPGQDTDTLYF. The CDR3 region has the DNA TGCATCAGCAGTGACCCGGGACAGGACACAGATACGCTGTATTTT.

The chain couples TRBV12-3 or TRBV12-4 to TRBJ2-5; 10 bases map to TRBD2. The end of the DNA aligns better with TRBJ2-1, so the J call may be wrong. The CDR3 extends over 15 amino acids. CDR3 sequence: CASNGLAGVVETQFF. In DNA form, the CDR3 reads TGTGCCAGTAACGGGCTAGCGGGAGTGGTGGAGACCCAGTTCTTC.

The chain combines TRBV10-2 with TRBJ2-1, with D perhaps assigned TRBD1 or TRBD2 (5 bases each). The CDR3 is 15 amino acids. CDR1 WSHSY and CDR2 SAAADI come from the germline V gene. Trimming removed 6 bases at V and 15 bases at J, with 27 bases between. Here the CDR3 reads CASRSPGPSSHEWFF. The CDR3 DNA reads TGCGCCAGCAGGTCCCCGGGACCATCTTCTCATGAGTGGTTCTTC.

Regarding this clonotype: One end of the junction does not line up with germline, which may come from a read error. The chain combines TRBV6-1 with TRBJ2-1, with 10 bases that match TRBD1. The germline V gene has CDR1 MNHNS and CDR2 SASEGT. The CDR3 is 14 amino acids. The CDR3 DNA reads TGTGCTAGCAGGGGGACAGGGGAATTAGATGAGCAGTTCTTC. It specifies CASRGTGELDEQFF.

This clonotype was seen just once. A junction end diverges from the germline sequence, so it may reflect a read error. The chain joins TRBV12-3 or TRBV12-4 to TRBJ1-1; D unclear. The CDR3 has 13 amino acids. CDR3 amino acids: CASSEELYTEVFF. The CDR3 DNA is TGTGCCAGCAGTGAGGAACTCTACACTGAAGTTTTCTTT.

This clonotype was seen only once. One junction end disagrees with the germline gene, perhaps due to a read error. The chain joins TRBV29-1 to TRBJ2-1; 12 bases fit TRBD2. CDR1 and CDR2 (germline): SQVTM, ANQGSEA. The CDR3 has 14 amino acids. CDR3 in amino acids: CSVIPSGRASEQLF. The CDR3 coding sequence is TGTAGCGTCATCCCTAGCGGGAGGGCCAGTGAGCAGCTCTTC.

This chain joins TRBV6-2 or TRBV6-3 and TRBJ2-7; TRBD1 matches at 9 bases. CDR3 length: 15 amino acids. V lost 9 bases, J lost 0 bases, and 9 bases stayed unmatched. Germline lookup yields CDR1 MNHEY and CDR2 SVGEGT. The CDR3 protein is CASSETGGSSYEQYF. Here the CDR3 DNA reads TGTGCCAGTAGCGAGACAGGGGGTAGCTCCTACGAGCAGTACTTC.

Points on this clonotype: One end of the junction varies from germline; a read error may be responsible. The chain carries TRBV20-1 and TRBJ1-1, with TRBD1 matching over 9 bases. Germline V gives CDR1 DFQATT, CDR2 SNEGSKA (reference sequence). The CDR3 consists of 13 residues. The CDR3 DNA reads TGTAGTGCTAGGGCCACAGGGGGCGATGAAGCTTTCTTT. It codes for CSARATGGDEAFF.

The gene calls are TRBV28 and TRBJ2-7, with D unclear. This CDR3 has 14 residues. In germline, CDR1 is MDHEN, CDR2 SYDVKM. Trimming shortened V by 6 bases and J by 3 bases, and 15 bases separated the two germline ends. This CDR3 is CASRGKGWGYEQYF. The CDR3 nucleotides read TGTGCCAGCAGGGGAAAGGGCTGGGGCTACGAGCAGTACTTC.

In the case of this clonotype: The junction does not match germline at one end; this may be a read error. The V and J genes are TRBV5-4 and TRBJ2-7; the match to TRBD2 covers 7 bases. Germline CDR1 reads SGHNT; CDR2 reads YYREEE (reference sequence). The CDR3 is 13 amino acids. The DNA for the CDR3 is TGTGCCAACAGCTCGGGACTAAGCTACGAGCAATACTTC. Translated: CANSSGLSYEQYF.

V is TRBV12-3 or TRBV12-4 and J is TRBJ1-4; D uncertain. CDR3 length: 14 amino acids. With 3 bases removed from V and 8 bases from J, the gap between germline ends came to 13 bases. CDR3 sequence: CASSLSCLGEKLFF. CDR3 in DNA: TGTGCCAGCAGTTTGAGCTGTCTAGGCGAAAAACTGTTTTTT.

On this clonotype: Its ends do not fully match the called genes, so a read error is possible. This chain links TRBV12-3 or TRBV12-4 with TRBJ1-5; 12 positions agree with TRBD1. The CDR3 is 15 amino acids. The CDR3 reads CAKSLGTGGNQPQNF. The DNA of the CDR3 is TGTGCCAAGAGTTTAGGGACAGGGGGCAATCAGCCCCAGAATTTT.